Sequencing of this T cell receptor beta chain was carried out in a study of regulatory T cells in long-lasting Graves disease. Regarding this clonotype: Its target is not known.

Regarding time point: newly diagnosed GD, antithyroid drugs for less than 3 months. Construction of the TCR library relied on RNA isolated from PBMCs. Study-level results: Persistent Graves' patients showed reduced TCR diversity versus newly diagnosed patients. There was favoring of TRBV28, TRBJ1-2 and TRBJ2-5 in persistent disease.

To make TCR beta libraries, researchers used iRepertoire HTBI primers and Arm-PCR of CDR3 regions. TCRdb passed the multiplex PCR reads through MiXCR, listing each CDR3 protein once. In the table there are approximately 250,000 distinct CDR3 sequences, 15% to 20% of which are singletons. Germline V gene lookup returns CDR1 SEHNR and CDR2 FQNEAQ (reference sequence). CDR3 size: 15 residues. The V gene end was trimmed by 10 bases and the J gene end by 7 bases; junction bases not matched to a gene: 15. The sample was peripheral blood mononuclear cells (PBMCs), taken at new diagnosis, from a patient treated with antithyroid drugs. V usage is TRBV7-9 and J usage is TRBJ2-1; 8 bases are a match to TRBD2. The sequence was collected from a female donor with Graves disease. For the CDR3, the DNA is TGTGCCACCCAGTCCAGCGGGAGTGTAGGGAATGAGCAGTTCTTC. It yields the protein CATQSSGSVGNEQFF.